This TCR beta chain is drawn from a study of CD8+ T cells in alopecia areata. Study-wide results and limits: With patients, TCR sharing proved less clear than in mice, a difference possibly related to HLA. Uncertainty about whether baseline CD8+ expansion is linked to response remains, with one nonresponder.

Documented treatment: oral pan-JAK inhibitor, 5-10 mg twice daily. Sorted out of PBMCs were CD4+ T cells and CD8+ T cells. Comment on this clone: Its antigen is undetermined. The sample contains more than one DNA sequence encoding this CDR3.

The germline CDR1 and CDR2 sequences are MGHRA and YSYEKL. The CDR3 covers 13 residues. Trimming left V 1 base short and J 1 base short, with 5 bases between. It was cDNA, reverse transcribed from extracted RNA, that served as the sequencing template. Measured with immunoSEQ multiplex PCR; TCRdb has only the in-frame clones, and not every one. This table holds under 150,000 clones, 65% to 90% found once. The starting material was CD8+ T cells sorted from blood, obtained at week 4, from a patient treated with tofacitinib. The sequence was collected from a human donor with alopecia areata. The chain employs TRBV4-1 and TRBJ2-7, with D uncertain. CDR3 loop: CASSQADSYEQYF. CDR3 sequence (DNA): TGCGCCAGCAGCCAAGCCGATTCCTACGAGCAGTACTTC.